This T cell receptor beta chain emerged from a study of blood T cell repertoires in COVID-19. All enrollees were roughly 18 to 100 years old and from fewer than 30 US areas. Profiled with immunoSEQ multiplex PCR; TCRdb holds only in-frame clones, not every one. The sample includes 300,000 to 450,000 clones, almost 90% seen only once; the top ten take 0.85% to 1.3%. The CDR3 runs 16 residues. Germline V gene lookup returns CDR1 KGHSH and CDR2 LQKENI. Trimming removed 3 bases from V and 5 bases from J, with 20 bases in between. The source of this sequence is a woman in her 30s who had been exposed to COVID-19. Source material: PBMCs or T cells enriched from blood (not recorded which). V is TRBV18 and J is TRBJ2-7; TRBD2 is a possible D gene (5 bases). The CDR3: CASSPHPAQPGDEQYF. CDR3 DNA sequence: TGTGCCAGCTCACCTCACCCAGCTCAACCCGGGGACGAGCAGTACTTC. Variable domain in full (rest from reference TRBV18 and TRBJ2-7): NAGVMQNPRHLVRRRGQEARLRCSPMKGHSHVYWYRQLPEEGLKFMVYLQKENIIDESGMPKERFSAEFPKEGPSILRIQQVVRGDSAAYFCASSPHPAQPGDEQYFGPGTRLTVT.